A selection of T cell receptor beta chains follows, all from one sample in a study of Ad26.COV2.S vaccination and SARS-CoV-2 variants. This table comes from immunoSEQ multiplex PCR, and its TCRdb copy is limited to in-frame clones, with some not included. Here the sample spans a few hundred thousand clones, over 75% being singletons. The specimen comprised peripheral blood, sampled in a trial of Ad26.COV2.S vaccine versus placebo. Receptors were obtained from a person aged 18-65 years who received the Ad26.COV2.S COVID-19 vaccine or a placebo. CDR3s leave out the opening cysteine and the closing phenylalanine or tryptophan. Fields, in order: J gene, clone size, V gene, CDR3 length, CDR3 protein. Some rows have no size entry. The others give once, few or many, or a class for an expanded clone.

TRBJ1-2 | . | TRBV6-2/TRBV6-3 | 12 | ASSYGTGGYGYT
TRBJ2-7 | . | TRBV9 | 12 | ASSVSKGPYEQY
TRBJ2-5 | . | TRBV28 | 12 | ASSLDRGPETQY
TRBJ2-7 | . | TRBV28 | 10 | ASSFNGYEQY
TRBJ2-3 | . | TRBV6-2/TRBV6-3 | 18 | ASSYSMSSLAGGNTDTQY
TRBJ1-1 | once | TRBV5-1 | 11 | ASSLGRNTEAF
TRBJ1-2 | . | TRBV14 | 12 | ASSPWTGNYGYT
TRBJ1-5 | . | TRBV4-3 | 13 | ASSQVPGVYEPQH
TRBJ2-1 | . | TRBV3-1/TRBV3-2 | 8 | ASGNGEQF
TRBJ2-3 | once | TRBV5-1 | 15 | ASSLGSGGPSTDTQY
TRBJ2-5 | . | TRBV13 | 12 | ASSFRQARETQY
TRBJ2-7 | . | TRBV18 | 10 | ASSPAGSEQY
TRBJ2-1 | . | TRBV4-2 | 14 | ASSQERARGGWEQF
TRBJ2-1 | . | TRBV5-4 | 14 | ASSPEGLAVYNEQF
TRBJ2-1 | . | TRBV28 | 13 | ASSFKDSRRNEQF
TRBJ2-7 | . | TRBV18 | 11 | ASSQGQGYEQY
TRBJ2-7 | . | TRBV27 | 13 | ASSLRGGGTYEQY
TRBJ1-4 | once | TRBV9 | 12 | ASSVGQGAEKLF
TRBJ1-4 | . | TRBV7-2 | 14 | ASSWGGRGTNEKLF
TRBJ2-1 | . | TRBV7-3 | 14 | ASSLNPGPTYNEQF
TRBJ2-4 | . | TRBV10-1 | 15 | ASSESSPWWAKNIQY
TRBJ2-2 | many | TRBV5-5 | 13 | ASSFGQGATGELF
TRBJ2-1 | . | TRBV5-1 | 13 | ASSLGQHSYNEQF
TRBJ2-5 | . | TRBV7-9 | 13 | ASSSMLGQQETQY
TRBJ1-1 | . | TRBV7-9 | 9 | ASSGGAEAF
TRBJ1-1 | . | TRBV6-1 | 12 | ASSEVAPNTEAF
TRBJ2-7 | once | TRBV4-3 | 16 | ASSQDQLLAGGSYEQY
TRBJ2-2 | . | TRBV29-1 | 11 | SVGTGGGGELF
TRBJ2-5 | . | TRBV7-9 | 13 | ASSIQGPPPETQY
TRBJ1-2 | . | TRBV30 | 12 | AWSVSGDFSGYT
TRBJ2-4 | . | TRBV7-3 | 12 | ASSFSGGKNIQY
TRBJ1-2 | . | TRBV2 | 14 | ASSEQAGWDNYGYT
TRBJ2-2 | . | TRBV7-7 | 15 | ASSLAPSGGPSGELF
TRBJ1-5 | . | TRBV5-1 | 10 | ASSGDCQPQH
TRBJ2-3 | . | TRBV21-1 | 14 | ASSKATGDPPDTQY
TRBJ2-7 | . | TRBV6-6 | 9 | ASGPGYEQY
TRBJ2-2 | once | TRBV4-3 | 13 | ASSFDTVNTGELF
TRBJ1-2 | . | TRBV3-1/TRBV3-2 | 13 | ASSQDTGALNGYT
TRBJ1-2 | . | TRBV27 | 13 | ASKTGSGVGYGYT
TRBJ1-4 | . | TRBV7-3 | 15 | ASSLTAGGQLDEKLF
TRBJ1-6 | . | TRBV4-2 | 11 | ASSQETVSPLH